Sequencing of this T cell receptor beta chain was carried out in a study of graft-versus-host responses after intestinal transplantation. At the level of the study: Each of the recipients got a multivisceral, liver-intestinal, or isolated intestinal transplant. Recipients across the board were started on anti-thymocyte globulin induction, then kept on tacrolimus and steroids for two to three years. Study results and caveats: GvH clones appeared in recipient marrow, some first in ileum or blood. Graft-versus-host to host-versus-graft clonal ratios in allografts were high in patients with graft-donor T cell macrochimerism.

TCRdb's copy holds only in-frame clones and misses some; the assay was immunoSEQ multiplex PCR. The sample yields tens of thousands of clones, roughly 90% seen once. The trim removed 5 bases at V and 9 bases at J, leaving 8 bases unmatched. Germline V lookup: CDR1 LNHDA, CDR2 SQIVND (reference sequence). The CDR3 totals 15 residues. As to this clone: Its antigen is unidentified.

This TCR came from a human donor who received an intestinal transplant. The sample here was unstimulated CD4+ T cells sorted from spleen or lymph node cells, taken before intestinal transplant. This chain joins TRBV19 and TRBJ1-6; 9 nucleotides agree with TRBD1. CDR3 amino acids: CASSSLTGGLSPLHF. The CDR3 nucleotides read TGTGCCAGTAGTTCACTGACAGGGGGGCTTTCACCCCTCCACTTT. The full variable domain, with the rest looked up from reference TRBV19 and TRBJ1-6, is DGGITQSPKYLFRKEGQNVTLSCEQNLNHDAMYWYRQDPGQGLRLIYYSQIVNDFQKGDIAEGYSVSREKKESFPLTVTSAQKNPTAFYLCASSSLTGGLSPLHFGNGTRLTVT.